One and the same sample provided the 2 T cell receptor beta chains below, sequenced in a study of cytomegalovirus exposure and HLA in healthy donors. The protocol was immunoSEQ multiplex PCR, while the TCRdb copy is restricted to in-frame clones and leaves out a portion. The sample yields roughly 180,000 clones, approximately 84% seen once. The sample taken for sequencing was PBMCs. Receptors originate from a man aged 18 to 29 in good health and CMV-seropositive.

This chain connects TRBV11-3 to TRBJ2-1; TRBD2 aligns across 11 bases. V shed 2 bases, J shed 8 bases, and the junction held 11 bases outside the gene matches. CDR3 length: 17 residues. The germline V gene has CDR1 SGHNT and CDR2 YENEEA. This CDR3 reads CASSLRGSGRALDEQFF. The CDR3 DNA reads TGTGCCAGCAGCTTACGAGGTAGCGGGAGGGCCTTAGATGAGCAGTTCTTC. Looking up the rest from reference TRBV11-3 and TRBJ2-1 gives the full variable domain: EAGVVQSPRYKIIEKKQPVAFWCNPISGHNTLYWYLQNLGQGPELLIRYENEEAVDDSQLPKDRFSAERLKGVDSTLKIQPAELGDSAVYLCASSLRGSGRALDEQFFGPGTRLTVL.

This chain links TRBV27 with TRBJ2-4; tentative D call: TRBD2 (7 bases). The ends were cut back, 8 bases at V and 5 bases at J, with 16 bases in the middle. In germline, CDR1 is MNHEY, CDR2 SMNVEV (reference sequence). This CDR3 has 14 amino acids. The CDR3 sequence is CASAGGGGQNIQYF. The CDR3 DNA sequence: TGTGCCAGCGCTGGGGGAGGGGGGCAAAACATTCAGTACTTC.